The next 30 T cell receptor beta chains were all read from a single sample in a study of blood T cell repertoires in COVID-19. The protocol was immunoSEQ multiplex PCR, while the TCRdb copy is restricted to in-frame clones and leaves out a portion. The repertoire holds roughly 72,000 clones, about 90% seen once, with around 2.5% in the top ten. The sample taken for sequencing was peripheral blood. The receptor source for this set is a human donor in a cohort sampled during active COVID-19.

The chain has TRBV5-4 and TRBJ1-1; perhaps TRBD1 as D (6 bases). V lost 3 bases, J lost 0 bases, and 12 bases lay in between. This CDR3 region has 15 residues. Germline CDR1 reads SGHNT; CDR2 reads YYREEE (reference sequence). The CDR3 loop reads CASSSTGFMNTEAFF. CDR3 DNA sequence: TGTGCCAGCAGCTCTACAGGGTTCATGAACACTGAAGCTTTCTTT.

The V gene is TRBV10-3, the J gene TRBJ1-6, with TRBD1 matching over 7 bases. The CDR3 runs 13 residues. Germline-derived CDR1 and CDR2 are ENHRY and SYGVKD. The trim removed 10 bases at V and 6 bases at J, leaving 6 bases unmatched. CDR3 region: CATTGDSNSPLHF. As DNA, the CDR3 is TGTGCCACCACAGGGGACAGTAATTCACCCCTCCACTTT.

The chain carries TRBV21-1 and TRBJ2-2; the D call in the table, TRBD1, was not verified against the DNA. TRBV21-1 has pseudogene status. This CDR3 is 19 amino acids long. In nucleotides, the CDR3 is TGTGCCAGCAGCAAGATTCTGGGACAGGGGTTCCCGAACACCGGGGAGCTGTTTTTT. It is translated as CASSKILGQGFPNTGELFF.

This clone was seen only once. The chain is built from TRBV27 and TRBJ2-7; D remains ambiguous. CDR1 and CDR2 from the germline V gene are MNHEY and SMNVEV (reference sequence). V gave up 6 bases and J gave up 4 bases, with 10 bases separating them. The CDR3 totals 12 residues. The CDR3 sequence is CASSRTRYEQYF. Here the CDR3 DNA reads TGTGCCAGCAGCCGAACAAGATACGAGCAGTACTTC.

The V gene is TRBV30, the J gene TRBJ2-7, with D unresolved. The CDR3 covers 12 residues. V lost 7 bases to trimming and J lost 3 bases, with 13 bases between them. Germline CDR1 GTSNPN, CDR2 SVGIG (reference sequence). CDR3 nucleotides: TGTGCCTTAAAAGTGACGGGCTACGAGCAGTACTTC. It translates to CALKVTGYEQYF.

The chain uses TRBV12-3 or TRBV12-4 and TRBJ1-5; D is ambiguous. Between the trimmed V and J ends, which lost 2 bases and 6 bases, there was a span of 8 bases. This CDR3 spans 13 amino acids. The CDR3 reads CASSLSGSQPQHF. The CDR3 DNA is TGTGCCAGCAGTTTATCCGGGTCTCAGCCCCAGCATTTT.

This rearrangement joins TRBV6-2 or TRBV6-3 to TRBJ2-2; 13 bases match TRBD2. There are 17 residues in the CDR3. Trimming took 6 bases from V and 4 from J; bases not matched to a gene: 8. Germline V gene data show CDR1 as MNHEY and CDR2 as SVGEGT. The CDR3 DNA reads as TGTGCCAGCAGCGGAAGGACTAGCGGGAGTATCACCGGGGAGCTGTTTTTT. Encoded protein: CASSGRTSGSITGELFF.

The chain uses TRBV28 and TRBJ1-5, with a possible D match to TRBD1 (6 bases). Trimming removed 11 bases at V and 4 bases at J, with 9 bases between. The germline V gene encodes CDR1 MDHEN and CDR2 SYDVKM. The CDR3 is 11 residues long. For the CDR3, the DNA is TGTGCCGGAGGACAGAATCAGCCCCAGCATTTT. It yields the protein CAGGQNQPQHF.

The chain is built from TRBV11-2 and TRBJ2-2, with 7 bases aligning to TRBD1. The CDR3 covers 16 residues. J gave up 5 bases and V 0 bases, and 6 bases lay outside the gene matches. CDR1 SGHAT and CDR2 FQNNGV come from the germline V gene. The CDR3 loop is CASSLDMTGWTGELFF. In nucleotides, the CDR3 is TGTGCCAGCAGCTTAGATATGACAGGGTGGACCGGGGAGCTGTTTTTT.

The chain joins TRBV2 to TRBJ1-1, with unresolved D. V was pared by 4 bases and J by 7 bases, with 7 bases between. CDR3 size: 11 residues. Germline CDR1 is SNHLY and CDR2 is FYNNEI. The CDR3 DNA sequence: TGTGCCAGCAGTGGCGGTGATGAAGCTTTCTTT. It is translated as CASSGGDEAFF. The variable domain in full, completed from reference TRBV2 and TRBJ1-1, reads EPEVTQTPSHQVTQMGQEVILRCVPISNHLYFYWYRQILGQKVEFLVSFYNNEISEKSEIFDDQFSVERPDGSNFTLKIRSTKLEDSAMYFCASSGGDEAFFGQGTRLTVV.

This clone came up once. The rearrangement uses TRBV19 and TRBJ2-6; D is unclear. V lost 0 bases to trimming and J lost 0 bases, with 9 bases between them. From germline, CDR1 is LNHDA and CDR2 SQIVND (reference sequence). The CDR3 spans 17 residues. The CDR3 nucleotides read TGTGCCAGTAGTATAGATCTAGACCCCTCTGGGGCCAACGTCCTGACTTTC. It translates to CASSIDLDPSGANVLTF.

The chain employs TRBV3-1 (or the pseudogene TRBV3-2) and TRBJ2-7; 10 bases are shared with TRBD1. Germline trimming cut 3 bases from V and 2 bases from J; bases unmatched to any gene: 4. The CDR3 is 15 amino acids. Germline V CDR1 and CDR2: LGHDT, YNNKEL (reference sequence). CDR3 nucleotide sequence: TGTGCCAGCAGCCAGGGGACAGGGGCAACCTACGAGCAGTACTTC. Residues: CASSQGTGATYEQYF.

The CDR3 here is CASSPPTSRGNTIYF. In DNA form, the CDR3 reads TGTGCCAGCTCACCACCGACAAGCAGGGGAAACACCATATATTTT. The chain couples TRBV18 to TRBJ1-3; no clear D gene. Germline CDR1 reads KGHSH; CDR2 reads LQKENI. There are 15 residues in the CDR3. Between the trimmed V and J ends, which lost 0 bases and 4 bases, there was a span of 10 bases.

CDR3 region: CASSQGQGMDEQFF. In DNA, the CDR3 is TGCGCCAGCAGCCAGGGACAGGGGATGGATGAGCAGTTCTTC. The rearrangement links TRBV4-3 to TRBJ2-1, with 10 bases that match TRBD1. The trim removed 3 bases at V and 8 bases at J, leaving 4 bases unmatched. CDR3 length: 14 residues. CDR1 and CDR2 from the germline V gene are LGHNA and YSLEER.

J is TRBJ2-5 and V is TRBV30; D perhaps matches TRBD2 (6 bases). This CDR3 spans 12 amino acids. V lost 7 bases and J lost 4, with 13 bases in between. Germline loops: CDR1 GTSNPN, CDR2 SVGIG (reference sequence). CDR3: CASRRGSETQYF. CDR3 bases: TGTGCCTCCAGGAGGGGATCAGAGACCCAGTACTTC. The complete variable domain, with remaining parts taken from reference TRBV30 and TRBJ2-5, reads SQTIHQWPATLVQPVGSPLSLECTVEGTSNPNLYWYRQAAGRGLQLLFYSVGIGQISSEVPQNLSASRPQDRQFILSSKKLLLSDSGFYLCASRRGSETQYFGPGTRLLVL.

The chain combines TRBV10-3 with TRBJ1-2; 7 bases line up with TRBD1. CDR1 and CDR2 (germline): ENHRY, SYGVKD. The V and J ends lost 2 bases and 4 bases, in that order; junction bases with no gene match: 4. CDR3 length: 14 amino acids. The CDR3 DNA is TGTGCCATCAGTGAGGAGGGGGCGGCCTATGGCTACACCTTC. It codes for CAISEEGAAYGYTF.

This clone was seen only once. The V gene is TRBV7-8, the J gene TRBJ2-7; possible D gene TRBD2, 6 bases. Trimming left V 5 bases short and J 2 bases short, with 13 bases between. Germline V gives CDR1 SGHVS, CDR2 FQNEAQ. This CDR3 has 14 amino acids. CDR3: CASSPLGLAYEQYF. CDR3 bases: TGTGCCAGCAGCCCCTTGGGACTGGCCTACGAGCAGTACTTC.

J is TRBJ1-5 and V is TRBV7-2, with D possibly being TRBD1 (5 bases). This CDR3 contains 14 residues. Germline values: CDR1 SGHTA, CDR2 FQGNSA. V lost 1 base and J lost 5, with 9 bases in between. In DNA, the CDR3 is TGTGCCAGCAGCTTAGGGGGGGAGTATCAGCCCCAGCATTTT. This translates into CASSLGGEYQPQHF.

The V call is TRBV29-1, the J call TRBJ1-1, with D possibly TRBD1 on 6 matching bases. The CDR3 consists of 14 residues. Germline V gene sequence: CDR1 SQVTM, CDR2 ANQGSEA. V was clipped by 4 bases and J by 4 bases, with 16 bases between them. The CDR3 loop reads CSVVLGAGGTEAFF. The CDR3 nucleotides are TGCAGCGTTGTGCTGGGGGCGGGGGGCACTGAAGCTTTCTTT.

The rearrangement links TRBV30 to TRBJ2-4, with TRBD2 identical over 13 bases. V gave up 3 bases and J gave up 1 base; unmatched junction bases: 15. Germline V gene sequence: CDR1 GTSNPN, CDR2 SVGIG (reference sequence). The CDR3 length is 20 residues. The CDR3 DNA follows: TGTGCCTGGAGCCCCGGGACTAGCGGGACGATTTTTCTCGCCAAAAACATTCAGTACTTC. Protein product: CAWSPGTSGTIFLAKNIQYF.

The chain uses TRBV5-1 and TRBJ1-5; D is uncertain. The ends were cut back, 4 bases at V and 4 bases at J, with 15 bases in the middle. Germline CDR1 is SGHRS and CDR2 is YFSETQ. This CDR3 has 15 residues. The CDR3 DNA reads TGCGCCAGCAGCCAATGGACTGGGGATAATCAGCCCCAGCATTTT. This translates into CASSQWTGDNQPQHF.

This chain joins TRBV12-3 or TRBV12-4 and TRBJ1-1, with no clear D. V dropped 2 bases and J dropped 6 bases, with 4 bases sitting between them. The length of the CDR3 is 11 residues. This CDR3 is CASSLSSEAFF. The CDR3 DNA reads TGTGCCAGCAGTTTATCGTCTGAAGCTTTCTTT.

The rearrangement uses TRBV24-1 and TRBJ2-1; D is unresolved. Trimming stripped 2 bases from V and 5 bases from J, with 12 bases between. This CDR3 is built from 15 residues. CDR1 and CDR2 (germline): KGHDR, SFDVKD. The CDR3 loop reads CATSDSSEVNNEQFF. The CDR3, as DNA: TGTGCCACCAGTGATTCCTCCGAGGTAAACAATGAGCAGTTCTTC.

This chain connects TRBV6-5 to TRBJ1-1; TRBD1 matches at 7 bases. V shed 6 bases, J shed 11 bases, and the junction held 9 bases outside the gene matches. This CDR3 has 12 amino acids. Germline CDR1 MNHEY, CDR2 SVGAGI. The CDR3 loop is CASRRDREDAFF. The CDR3 DNA is TGTGCCAGCAGACGCGACAGGGAGGATGCTTTCTTT.

The gene calls are TRBV6-2 or TRBV6-3 and TRBJ2-1; 7 bases are shared with TRBD1. The V gene's germline CDR1 is MNHEY and CDR2 SVGEGT. V lost 4 bases to trimming and J lost 11 bases; unmatched junction nucleotides: 2. The CDR3 spans 11 residues. The CDR3 DNA is TGTGCCAGCAGTTCGACAGGGCAGCAGTTCTTC. Translated: CASSSTGQQFF.

This chain connects TRBV19 to TRBJ1-1, with 9 bases aligning to TRBD1. Germline CDR1 and CDR2: LNHDA and SQIVND (reference sequence). V shed 10 bases and J 4 bases; nucleotides not matched to a gene: 10. This CDR3 comprises 14 residues. CDR3 in DNA: TGTGCCACCGAAAGGGACAGGGTGAGCACTGAAGCTTTCTTT. Its protein is CATERDRVSTEAFF.

The rearrangement links TRBV5-4 to TRBJ1-1; D is ambiguous. This CDR3 spans 13 amino acids. The germline V gene has CDR1 SGHNT and CDR2 YYREEE (reference sequence). The germline V and J ends were trimmed by 1 base and 0 bases, with 4 bases remaining between them. The CDR3 nucleotides read TGTGCCAGCAGCTTGACGGTGAACACTGAAGCTTTCTTT. Its translation: CASSLTVNTEAFF.

This chain uses TRBV11-2 with TRBJ2-1; 8 bases line up with TRBD1. V lost 1 base and J lost 8; bases outside the gene matches: 4. CDR3 length equals 14 residues. Germline V gene lookup returns CDR1 SGHAT and CDR2 FQNNGV. The CDR3 is CASSLGGTGDEQFF. The CDR3 DNA is TGTGCCAGCAGCTTAGGGGGGACAGGCGATGAGCAGTTCTTC.

The chain combines TRBV2 with TRBJ2-1, with a possible D match to TRBD2 (5 bases). This CDR3 has 14 amino acids. CDR1 is SNHLY and CDR2 is FYNNEI in the germline V gene. Trimming pared 6 bases from V and 9 bases from J, leaving 18 bases between. The CDR3: CASSRSTSFGEQFF. DNA for the CDR3: TGTGCCAGCAGCCGATCAACTAGTTTTGGTGAGCAGTTCTTC.

The V gene is TRBV29-1, the J gene TRBJ2-1, with D perhaps matching TRBD1 (5 bases). V dropped 7 bases and J dropped 0 bases, with 10 bases sitting between them. The CDR3 is 13 amino acids. CDR1 is SQVTM, CDR2 ANQGSEA, per germline. The CDR3 sequence: CSARQSSYNEQFF. The CDR3 DNA follows: TGCAGCGCAAGACAGAGCTCCTACAATGAGCAGTTCTTC.